This T cell receptor (beta chain) derives from a study of brain metastases from non-small cell lung cancer. The study's findings and limits: T-cell clones appeared expanded in about two thirds of brain metastases relative to matched primary tumors. TCR repertoires overlapped largely between brain metastases and matched primaries.

A word on this clone: Antigen unknown.

CDR1 MNHEY and CDR2 SVGAGI come from the germline V gene. Between the trimmed V and J ends, which lost 8 bases and 4 bases, there was a span of 17 bases. This CDR3 comprises 14 residues. The repertoire was sequenced with immunoSEQ multiplex PCR; TCRdb's copy has only in-frame clones and lacks some. Here the sample spans about 16,000 clones, around four fifths being singletons. The sequence was obtained from a donor at least 40 years old with non-small cell lung cancer. The chain carries TRBV6-5 and TRBJ1-1, with D perhaps matching TRBD1 (6 bases). The sample comprised primary lung tumor tissue. Here the CDR3 reads CASQLGGRGTEAFF. DNA for the CDR3: TGTGCCAGCCAGTTGGGGGGCAGGGGCACTGAAGCTTTCTTT.